These T cell receptor beta chains were read from a single sample in a study of identical twins. TCRdb used MiXCR to reprocess the 5' RACE reads, holding one entry per CDR3 protein. The sample contains about 520,000 distinct CDR3 sequences, less than 25% of which appear only once. These same data were also listed under a study on T cells expressing NK-cell markers.

Sequenced sample: CD4+ T cells sorted from blood. Receptors originate from a woman aged 18-29 years in good health. CDR3s include the opening cysteine and the closing phenylalanine or tryptophan. The order of the fields is D gene, J gene, V gene, clone size, CDR3 protein, CDR3 DNA. A D gene is named only where the DNA matches it firmly. Not all rows give a size; the values are once, few, many and, for expanded clones, a class.

>TRBD2|TRBJ2-7|TRBV20-1|NA
CSASSPFSGSPYEQYF
TGCAGTGCTAGTTCCCCTTTTAGCGGGAGTCCCTACGAGCAGTACTTC
>TRBD2|TRBJ2-1|TRBV3-1|NA
CASSQEGRGRDNEQFF
TGTGCCAGCAGCCAAGAGGGGCGTGGGAGGGACAATGAGCAGTTCTTC
>NA|TRBJ2-1|TRBV20-1|NA
CSARRDTEFF
TGCAGTGCTAGGAGGGACACGGAGTTCTTC
>NA|TRBJ1-1|TRBV27|few
CASSLSDAVRGTEAFF
TGTGCCAGCAGTTTATCCGATGCGGTAAGAGGGACTGAAGCTTTCTTT
>NA|TRBJ1-1|TRBV3-1|many
CASSEGGNTEAFF
TGTGCCAGCAGCGAGGGGGGGAACACTGAAGCTTTCTTT
>NA|TRBJ2-3|TRBV2|many
CASSAGPLVTQYF
TGTGCCAGCAGTGCCGGGCCCTTAGTAACGCAGTATTTT
>TRBD2|TRBJ2-2|TRBV7-9|NA
CASSLVPRLADTGELFF
TGTGCCAGCAGCTTAGTACCGCGACTAGCGGACACCGGGGAGCTGTTTTTT
>TRBD1|TRBJ2-1|TRBV12-3/TRBV12-4|NA
CASRPGTGVNNEQFF
TGTGCCAGCAGGCCCGGGACAGGGGTCAACAATGAGCAGTTCTTC
>NA|TRBJ2-5|TRBV7-9|NA
CASSRRTAEVWETQYF
TGTGCCAGCAGCCGAAGGACGGCGGAAGTATGGGAGACCCAGTACTTC
>NA|TRBJ2-5|TRBV6-5|NA
CASSYSGGGFLETQYF
TGTGCCAGCAGTTACTCGGGAGGGGGCTTCTTAGAGACCCAGTACTTC
>NA|TRBJ2-3|TRBV7-9|NA
CASSDKGGDNGDTQYF
TGTGCCAGCAGCGACAAGGGGGGGGACAACGGAGATACGCAGTATTTT
>TRBD1|TRBJ1-4|TRBV20-1|NA
CSARGDRDGEKLFF
TGCAGTGCTAGAGGGGACAGGGATGGGGAAAAACTGTTTTTT
>NA|TRBJ1-2|TRBV6-5|NA
CASSYTQVGWGTNYGYTF
TGTGCCAGCAGTTACACACAAGTGGGGTGGGGGACTAACTATGGCTACACCTTC
>TRBD2|TRBJ2-3|TRBV7-2|few
CASSLTSWADTQYF
TGTGCCAGCAGCTTGACTAGCTGGGCAGATACGCAGTATTTT
>NA|TRBJ1-2|TRBV7-2|NA
CASSLEGRGYGYTF
TGTGCCAGCAGCTTAGAGGGCAGGGGCTATGGCTACACCTTC
>NA|TRBJ2-5|TRBV15|many
CATSRGLQETQYF
TGTGCCACCAGCAGGGGACTCCAAGAGACCCAGTACTTC
>NA|TRBJ1-6|TRBV12-3/TRBV12-4|few
CASSLRGINSPLHF
TGTGCCAGCAGTTTGCGGGGAATCAATTCACCCCTCCACTTT
>NA|TRBJ2-3|TRBV20-1|NA
CSAPAQLAGASGDTQYF
TGCAGTGCCCCAGCCCAACTGGCGGGGGCCTCAGGGGATACGCAGTATTTT
>TRBD2|TRBJ2-3|TRBV7-8|NA
CASSSLQLAEGTDTQYF
TGTGCCAGCAGCTCCCTACAACTAGCGGAAGGCACAGATACGCAGTATTTT
>TRBD1|TRBJ2-3|TRBV6-5|few
CASSYSMTGGLGTDTQYF
TGTGCCAGCAGTTACTCGATGACAGGGGGTCTTGGCACAGATACGCAGTATTTT
>NA|TRBJ1-3|TRBV3-1|NA
CASSHGGGNTIYF
TGTGCCAGCAGCCACGGTGGTGGAAACACCATATATTTT
>TRBD1|TRBJ1-6|TRBV20-1|few
CSASDRGWDSPLHF
TGCAGTGCTAGCGACAGGGGATGGGATTCACCCCTCCACTTT
>NA|TRBJ2-2|TRBV6-2/TRBV6-3|NA
CASSPTRTGELFF
TGTGCCAGCAGTCCGACTCGCACCGGGGAGCTGTTTTTT
>TRBD1|TRBJ2-5|TRBV13|NA
CASRRDRVGTQYF
TGTGCCAGCAGGCGGGACAGGGTCGGGACCCAGTACTTC
>NA|TRBJ1-1|TRBV6-5|many
CASSYHRAGTEAFF
TGTGCCAGCAGTTACCACAGGGCAGGGACTGAAGCTTTCTTT
>NA|TRBJ2-3|TRBV7-2|few
CASRREFTDTQYF
TGTGCCAGCCGGAGAGAGTTCACAGATACGCAGTATTTT
>TRBD2|TRBJ2-1|TRBV12-3/TRBV12-4|many
CASSETSGRALRQFF
TGTGCCAGCAGCGAAACTAGCGGGAGGGCCTTGAGGCAGTTCTTC
>TRBD1|TRBJ2-7|TRBV12-5|NA
CASATGQGRYEQYF
TGTGCTAGTGCCACCGGACAGGGGAGATACGAGCAGTACTTC
>NA|TRBJ2-3|TRBV12-3/TRBV12-4|NA
CASRNTYTDTQYF
TGTGCCAGCAGAAACACCTACACAGATACGCAGTATTTT
>NA|TRBJ2-1|TRBV20-1|NA
CSASRAGAYNEQFF
TGCAGTGCTAGCCGGGCGGGGGCTTACAATGAGCAGTTCTTC
>NA|TRBJ2-7|TRBV10-3|NA
CAISPSYEQYF
TGTGCCATCAGTCCCTCCTACGAGCAGTACTTC
>NA|TRBJ1-5|TRBV6-5|few
CASSYEVVTNLSNQPQHF
TGTGCCAGCAGTTACGAAGTTGTCACAAACCTTAGCAATCAGCCCCAGCATTTT
>NA|TRBJ2-6|TRBV6-1|NA
CASSLRTVSGANVLTF
TGTGCCAGCAGTCTCCGGACAGTCTCTGGGGCCAACGTCCTGACTTTC
>NA|TRBJ1-5|TRBV12-3/TRBV12-4|NA
CASSSGRRTFNQPQHF
TGTGCCAGCAGCTCGGGACGGCGGACCTTTAATCAGCCCCAGCATTTT
>NA|TRBJ1-2|TRBV20-1|NA
CSAPTGLYGYTF
TGCAGTGCGCCGACGGGCCTCTATGGCTACACCTTC
>NA|TRBJ2-6|TRBV7-9|few
CASLTGANVLTF
TGTGCCAGCCTCACCGGGGCCAACGTCCTGACTTTC
>NA|TRBJ2-3|TRBV7-2|few
CASQKGRLGGTDTQYF
TGTGCCAGCCAGAAAGGGCGTTTGGGGGGCACAGATACGCAGTATTTT